A single T cell receptor beta chain is shown here with its context. No cognate antigen has been identified for it. Base qualities are missing; no much larger clone stands one base away. These reads were obtained on an Illumina MiSeq. TCRdb ran its own pipeline on the public reads, namely fastp trimming at Q25 and MiXCR clone calling, and kept in-frame beta chains. Rows with one shared CDR3 protein collapse into an entry with the most common genes and DNA. This sample comprises 80,000 to 100,000 distinct CDR3 sequences, 31% of them detected only once. The top ten clonotypes cover 2% to 2.5% of the sample. Cut back by 5 bases and 3 bases, the V and J ends lie 16 bases apart. CDR1 is given as SEHNR and CDR2 as FQNEAQ, both from the germline V gene (reference sequence). Spanning cysteine to phenylalanine, the CDR3 consists of 15 amino acids. Solely the CDR3 DNA is kept, with 45 bases framed from the first base.

The sample comes from a study of type 1 regulatory T cells (dated by TCRdb to 2020 to 2022). About the study as a whole: The study characterized an in vitro protocol that generated a Tr1-enriched, alloantigen-specific CD4 T cell product named T-allo10. Patients with hematological malignancies who were receiving allogeneic hematopoietic stem cell transplantation were the group in which T-allo10 was being clinically evaluated.

The sequence was obtained from a human donor in good health. The source material was CD4+ T cells, either the whole sample or a sorted fraction (not recorded which). The rearrangement combines TRBV7-9 with TRBJ2-5; the D assignment is uncertain and may be TRBD1 or TRBD2, with 5 bases supporting each. The bases read TGTGCCAGCAGCAAAGGACATGGAGGTGAAGAGACCCAGTACTTC. It translates as CASSKGHGGEETQYF.